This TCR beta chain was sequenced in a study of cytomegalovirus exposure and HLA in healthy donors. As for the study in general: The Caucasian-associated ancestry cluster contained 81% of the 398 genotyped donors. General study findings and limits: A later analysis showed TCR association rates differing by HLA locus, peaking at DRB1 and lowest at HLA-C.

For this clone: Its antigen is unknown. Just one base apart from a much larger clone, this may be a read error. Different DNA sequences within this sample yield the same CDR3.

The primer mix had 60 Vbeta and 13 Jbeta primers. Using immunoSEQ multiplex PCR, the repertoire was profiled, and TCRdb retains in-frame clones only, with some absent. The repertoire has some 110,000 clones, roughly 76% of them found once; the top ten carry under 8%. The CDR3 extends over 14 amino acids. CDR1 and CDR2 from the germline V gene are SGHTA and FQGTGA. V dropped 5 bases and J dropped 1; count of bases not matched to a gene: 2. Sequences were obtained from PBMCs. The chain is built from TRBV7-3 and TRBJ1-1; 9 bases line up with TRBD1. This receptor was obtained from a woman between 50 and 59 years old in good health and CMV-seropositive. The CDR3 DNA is TGTGCCAGCAGCCCGGGACAGGGGAACACTGAAGCTTTCTTT. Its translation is CASSPGQGNTEAFF.